This T cell receptor beta chain is from a study of beta chain features in type 1 diabetes. Study conclusions and caveats: Shortening of TCRB CDR3s, moderate but significant, appeared in all four CD4+ subsets of Type 1 diabetes patients. Compared to healthy donors, patients appeared to have naive, central memory and Treg TCRB repertoires that were more alike.

A word on this clone: Its antigen remains unidentified.

The CDR3 is made up of 16 amino acids. Trimming took off 4 bases at V and 5 bases at J, with 16 bases between the two ends. In germline, CDR1 is SGHDT, CDR2 YYEEEE. What was sequenced were expressed TCRB transcripts, since all of the isolated RNA had been reverse transcribed. Profiled with immunoSEQ multiplex PCR; TCRdb holds only in-frame clones, not every one. Among 600,000 to 700,000 clones, roughly 12% were seen once, and the ten largest hold about 0.11%. This chain links TRBV5-6 with TRBJ1-6, with D tentatively TRBD1 (5 bases). Sequenced: naive CD4+ T cells from blood. The clonotype originates from a man aged 30-40 years with type 1 diabetes. CDR3 amino acids: CASSPSGGRNNSPLHF. The CDR3 bases are TGTGCCAGCAGCCCCAGCGGGGGGAGGAATAATTCACCCCTCCACTTT.